The clone carrying this T cell receptor (beta chain) was counted many times. Its antigen is as yet unknown. This entry comes from a study of T cells in Graves' hyperthyroidism and ophthalmopathy. Broader study findings: Appearing also in blood were most of the thyroid clonotypes expanded above 0.001.

Amplification yielded TCR beta CDR3 regions, with RNA transcripts as the source. The TCR CDR3 was amplified in a first-round RT-PCR using the HTBI primer set. Using its own MiXCR run on the multiplex PCR reads, TCRdb lists one record per CDR3 protein. The data hold roughly 740,000 distinct CDR3 sequences, with about 16% observed a single time. The TCR was taken from a man aged 18 to 30 with Graves' hyperthyroidism. The sequencing input was blood.

The DNA for the CDR3 is TGTGCCTGGAGTCCCTTTGGAGGGAGCGGCTACACCTTC. Encoded protein: CAWSPFGGSGYTF. The gene calls are TRBV30 and TRBJ1-2, with no clear D. The CDR3 contains 13 residues. Germline CDR1 GTSNPN, CDR2 SVGIG (reference sequence). Trimming pared 2 bases from V and 8 bases from J, leaving 15 bases between.